The present TCR beta chain was sequenced within a study of identical twins. Study-level points and caveats: Beta out-of-frame twin sharing showed a weaker excess.

Only healthy Caucasians were included as donors. This clonotype was counted between two and nine times. Its antigen remains unknown. In TCRdb, the 5' RACE reads were re-called with MiXCR into one record per CDR3 protein. The profile shows under 900,000 distinct CDR3 sequences, approximately 13% of them singletons. The CDR3 contains 16 residues. Trimming cost V 3 bases and J 0 bases, with 12 bases left between them. The same sample was also studied in work on yellow fever vaccine responses in identical twins. That publication notes: Reported findings indicate that twins' vaccine T cell responses seemed partially convergent, partially personalized.

Specimen: PBMCs. The chain is built from TRBV12-3 or TRBV12-4 and TRBJ2-1; no reliable D call. The origin of this receptor is a young woman in good health. CDR3 bases: TGTGCCAGCAGTTTTTCGCTCCTGAGCTCCTACAATGAGCAGTTCTTC. Its translation: CASSFSLLSSYNEQFF.